This paragraph covers one T cell receptor beta chain sequence. One end of the junction varies from germline; a read error may be responsible. Germline V lookup: CDR1 LNHDA, CDR2 SQIVND (reference sequence). The CDR3 contains 15 residues. This sample is part of a study of blood T cell repertoires in COVID-19. The wider study: Acute and convalescent COVID-19 samples came from the United States, Italy and Spain.

Profiling relied on immunoSEQ multiplex PCR, and the TCRdb table lists in-frame clones only, not all of them. The sample yields 210,000 or so clones, around 90% seen once. This TCR was recovered from a man younger than 45 with acute or convalescent COVID-19. Sample: peripheral blood. The chain joins TRBV19 to TRBJ2-3; possibly TRBD1 for D (5 bases). The CDR3 protein is CASSLEGHSTDTQYF. The CDR3, as DNA: TGTGCCAGTAGTCTAGAAGGACACAGCACAGATACGCAGTATTTT.